These 19 T cell receptor beta chains were all obtained from the same sample, sequenced in a study of shared clonotypes between healthy human individuals. The table came from immunoSEQ multiplex PCR; TCRdb's copy has only in-frame clones and leaves some out. The repertoire includes 2 million to 2.5 million clones, about 92% of them detected once, and about 1.8% sits in the top ten. Positive CCR7 selection of CD45RO-negative cells yielded the naive CD8 cells, and terminally differentiated effector memory CD45RA+ cells were excluded. The sequenced material came from naive CD8+ T cells from PBMCs. These receptors originate from a man aged 18 to 30 in good health. Some clones in this sample may be carry-over from other donors' samples.

The V call is TRBV7-6, the J call TRBJ2-7; maybe TRBD1 (5 bases). Germline V lookup: CDR1 SGHVS, CDR2 FNYEAQ. Trimming left V 2 bases short and J 3 bases short, with 8 bases between. The CDR3 has 13 residues. The CDR3 nucleotides are TGTGCCAGCAGCTTAAAGGACAACTACGAGCAGTACTTC. This encodes CASSLKDNYEQYF.

This chain connects TRBV27 to TRBJ2-1; 9 bases align to TRBD2. The CDR3 length is 15 residues. The V segment lost 7 bases and the J segment 5 bases; nucleotides outside the gene matches: 9. Germline CDR1 MNHEY, CDR2 SMNVEV (reference sequence). The CDR3: CASNPWASGDNEQFF. Written as DNA, the CDR3 is TGTGCCAGCAACCCTTGGGCTAGCGGGGACAATGAGCAGTTCTTC.

This rearrangement joins TRBV29-1 to TRBJ1-1; tentative D call: TRBD1 (5 bases). CDR1 and CDR2 from the germline V gene are SQVTM and ANQGSEA. The CDR3 totals 14 residues. The ends were cut back, 8 bases at V and 4 bases at J, with 20 bases in the middle. CDR3 DNA: TGCAGCCTACGGGGGGTAACCCAGGGCACTGAAGCTTTCTTT. The encoded protein is CSLRGVTQGTEAFF.

The chain carries TRBV18 and TRBJ1-5; 7 bases match TRBD1. Germline V gives CDR1 KGHSH, CDR2 LQKENI. The junction had 7 bases not matched to a gene; V was cut back by 5 bases and J by 0 bases. The CDR3 is 16 amino acids. The CDR3 spells CASSVDRDYSNQPQHF. The CDR3 region has the DNA TGTGCCAGCTCAGTTGACAGGGATTATAGCAATCAGCCCCAGCATTTT.

The rearrangement uses TRBV10-1 and TRBJ2-7; D ambiguous. Germline V lookup: CDR1 WNHNN, CDR2 SYGVQD (reference sequence). V lost 0 bases to trimming and J lost 3 bases, with 6 bases between them. The CDR3 sequence is 13 residues long. The DNA for the CDR3 is TGCGCCAGCAGTGAGTCGATCGACTACGAGCAGTACTTC. It specifies CASSESIDYEQYF.

V is TRBV14 and J is TRBJ2-1; 10 nucleotides line up with TRBD2. The ends lost 3 bases at V and 5 bases at J; junction bases unmatched: 10. The germline V gene has CDR1 SGHDN and CDR2 FVKESK. The CDR3 totals 17 residues. The CDR3, as DNA: TGTGCCAGCAGCCAGCAGTCTAGCGGGAGAGCCCACAATGAGCAGTTCTTC. Residues: CASSQQSSGRAHNEQFF.

This clone showed up just once. The chain links TRBV5-8 to TRBJ1-2, with 9 bases matching TRBD1. The V gene's germline CDR1 is SGHTS and CDR2 YDEGEE. CDR3 length: 13 amino acids. V shed 3 bases and J 6 bases; nucleotides not matched to a gene: 3. The CDR3 sequence is CASSWDRVDGYTF. DNA of the CDR3: TGTGCCAGCAGCTGGGACAGGGTGGATGGCTACACCTTC.

Comments on this clone: Other DNA sequences from this sample encode an identical CDR3 as well. The J gene is TRBJ2-1, the V gene TRBV5-6, with 10 bases that match TRBD1. Germline values: CDR1 SGHDT, CDR2 YYEEEE. This CDR3 is 14 amino acids long. The V segment lost 2 bases and the J segment 5 bases; nucleotides outside the gene matches: 1. CDR3 loop: CASSFGTGDNEQFF. The CDR3 nucleotides are TGTGCCAGCAGCTTCGGGACAGGGGACAATGAGCAGTTCTTC. Full variable domain (remainder filled in from reference TRBV5-6 and TRBJ2-1): DAGVTQSPTHLIKTRGQQVTLRCSPKSGHDTVSWYQQALGQGPQFIFQYYEEEERQRGNFPDRFSGHQFPNYSSELNVNALLLGDSALYLCASSFGTGDNEQFFGPGTRLTVL.

The genes are TRBV28 and TRBJ1-4; D may be TRBD1 (5 bases). V dropped 3 bases and J dropped 4 bases, with 12 bases sitting between them. CDR1 MDHEN and CDR2 SYDVKM come from the germline V gene. The CDR3 has 15 residues. The CDR3 nucleotides are TGTGCCAGCAGTTTTGGGACGGCCCTTAATGAAAAACTGTTTTTT. Its protein is CASSFGTALNEKLFF.

The rearrangement uses TRBV27 and TRBJ1-5, with D hard to call. Germline CDR1 and CDR2: MNHEY and SMNVEV (reference sequence). Trimming took 5 bases from V and 9 from J, leaving 17 bases between them. The CDR3 runs to 14 residues. The CDR3 region has the DNA TGTGCCAGCAGTCCCACCCCAGCTGCGGCGCCCCAGCATTTT. Amino acid sequence: CASSPTPAAAPQHF.

The chain uses TRBV4-3 and TRBJ2-1; no reliable D call. The ends were cut back, 0 bases at V and 0 bases at J, with 6 bases in the middle. The CDR3 contains 15 residues. Germline CDR1 LGHNA, CDR2 YSLEER. The CDR3, as DNA: TGCGCCAGCAGCCAAGATGTCGGCTCCTACAATGAGCAGTTCTTC. It translates to CASSQDVGSYNEQFF.

J is TRBJ2-7 and V is TRBV4-1, with 7 bases that match TRBD2. The CDR3 has 15 residues. CDR1 MGHRA and CDR2 YSYEKL come from the germline V gene. With V trimmed by 3 bases and J by 3 bases, 8 bases remained unmatched. In nucleotides, the CDR3 is TGCGCCAGCAGCCAGAGGGAGGCTAGCGGCTACGAGCAGTACTTC. This codes for CASSQREASGYEQYF.

The chain employs TRBV10-3 and TRBJ1-5, with D unresolved. Germline V CDR1 and CDR2: ENHRY, SYGVKD. This CDR3 spans 17 amino acids. V was shortened by 8 bases and J by 0 bases, with 20 bases between the two germline ends. The CDR3 here is CAIGRPSLTDSNQPQHF. Written as DNA, the CDR3 is TGTGCCATCGGTCGACCCTCTTTGACGGATAGCAATCAGCCCCAGCATTTT.

This chain connects TRBV7-2 to TRBJ2-7, with D possibly being TRBD1 (6 bases). V was trimmed by 5 bases and J by 2 bases, leaving 13 bases between them. Germline V gene lookup returns CDR1 SGHTA and CDR2 FQGNSA. The CDR3 covers 14 residues. Here the CDR3 reads CASSPWGPTYEQYF. The CDR3 bases are TGTGCCAGCAGCCCTTGGGGGCCGACCTACGAGCAGTACTTC.

This chain joins TRBV19 and TRBJ2-5; D call uncertain. The CDR3 is made up of 13 amino acids. Germline V gene lookup returns CDR1 LNHDA and CDR2 SQIVND (reference sequence). The V and J ends lost 5 bases and 3 bases respectively, with 10 bases between them. The CDR3: CASSDRVKETQYF. Here the CDR3 DNA reads TGTGCCAGTAGTGACCGGGTAAAAGAGACCCAGTACTTC.

The chain employs TRBV25-1 and TRBJ2-7; tentatively, D is TRBD2 (5 bases). The CDR3 spans 12 residues. Germline V gene lookup returns CDR1 MGHDK and CDR2 SYGVNS. Between the trimmed V and J ends, which lost 8 bases and 5 bases, there was a span of 13 bases. CDR3 nucleotides: TGTGCCAGCCATTACCCCGGGGACGAGCAGTACTTC. Protein sequence: CASHYPGDEQYF.

V and J are TRBV28 and TRBJ2-4; D is uncertain. The germline V gene has CDR1 MDHEN and CDR2 SYDVKM. The CDR3 totals 15 residues. Trimming removed 2 bases from V and 2 bases from J, with 10 bases in between. Written as DNA, the CDR3 is TGTGCCAGCAGTTTAACCCTCCGAACCAAAAACATTCAGTACTTC. Translated, it gives CASSLTLRTKNIQYF. Based on the CDR3 plus reference TRBV28 and TRBJ2-4, the full variable domain is DVKVTQSSRYLVKRTGEKVFLECVQDMDHENMFWYRQDPGLGLRLIYFSYDVKMKEKGDIPEGYSVSREKKERFSLILESASTNQTSMYLCASSLTLRTKNIQYFGAGTRLSVL.

This chain uses TRBV13 with TRBJ1-1; possible D gene TRBD1, 5 bases. This CDR3 has 13 amino acids. V lost 5 bases, J lost 4 bases, and 11 bases lay in between. Germline loops: CDR1 PRHDT, CDR2 FYEKMQ (reference sequence). CDR3 amino acids: CASSGDGGTEAFF. In DNA, the CDR3 is TGTGCCAGCAGCGGGGACGGGGGCACTGAAGCTTTCTTT.

Remarks on this clone: The sample contains more than one DNA sequence encoding this CDR3. This chain joins TRBV13 and TRBJ2-7, with D maybe TRBD2 (6 bases). CDR1 is PRHDT, CDR2 FYEKMQ, per germline (reference sequence). This CDR3 comprises 14 residues. Trimming removed 0 bases at V and 3 bases at J, with 9 bases between. CDR3 residues: CASSLGTSNYEQYF. The CDR3 coding sequence is TGTGCCAGCAGCTTAGGGACTAGTAACTACGAGCAGTACTTC.